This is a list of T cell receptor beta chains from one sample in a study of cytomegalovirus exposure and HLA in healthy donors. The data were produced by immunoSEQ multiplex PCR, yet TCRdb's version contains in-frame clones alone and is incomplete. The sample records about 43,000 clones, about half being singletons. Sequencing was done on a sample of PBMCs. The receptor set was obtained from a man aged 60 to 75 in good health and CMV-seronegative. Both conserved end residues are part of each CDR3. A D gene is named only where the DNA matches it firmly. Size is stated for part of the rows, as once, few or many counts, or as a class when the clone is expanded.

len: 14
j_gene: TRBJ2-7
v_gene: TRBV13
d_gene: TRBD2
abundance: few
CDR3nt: TGTGCCAGCAGCGGGGGACTAGCGGTCCACGAGCAGTACTTC
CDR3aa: CASSGGLAVHEQYF

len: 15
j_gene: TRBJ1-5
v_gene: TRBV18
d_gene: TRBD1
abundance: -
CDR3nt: TGTGCCAGCTCGTACAGGGGGCAAGGCAATCAGCCCCAGCATTTT
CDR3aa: CASSYRGQGNQPQHF

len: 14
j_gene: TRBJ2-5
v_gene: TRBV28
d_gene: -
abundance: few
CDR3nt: TGTGCCAGCAGCCCAGGGGGGACGGGAGAGACCCAGTACTTC
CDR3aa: CASSPGGTGETQYF

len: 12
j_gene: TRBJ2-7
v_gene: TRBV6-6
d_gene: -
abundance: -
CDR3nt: TGTGCCAGCAGTTCAGATTCCTACGAGCAGTACTTC
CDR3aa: CASSSDSYEQYF

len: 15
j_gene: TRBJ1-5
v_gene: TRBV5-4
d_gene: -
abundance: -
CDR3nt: TGTGCCAGCAGCCTCGGCAGCGGTAACGATCAGCCCCAGCATTTT
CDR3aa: CASSLGSGNDQPQHF

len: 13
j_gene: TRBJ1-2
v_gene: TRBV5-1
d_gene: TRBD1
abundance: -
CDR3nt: TGCGCCAGCAGCGAAGGACAGGGCGATGGCTACACCTTC
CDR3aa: CASSEGQGDGYTF

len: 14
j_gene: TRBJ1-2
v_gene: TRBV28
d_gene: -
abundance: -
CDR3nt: TGTGCCAGCTCCTCGGGGGGATTAAGGCACGGCTACACCTTC
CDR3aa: CASSSGGLRHGYTF

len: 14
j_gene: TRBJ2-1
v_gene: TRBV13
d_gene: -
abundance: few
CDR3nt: TGTGCCAGCAGCTTCCGGGCACCGGGGAATGAGCAGTTCTTC
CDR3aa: CASSFRAPGNEQFF

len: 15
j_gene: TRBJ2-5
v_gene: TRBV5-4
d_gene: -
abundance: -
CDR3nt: TGTGCCAGCAGCCGTCAAGAGGGAAGAAAAGAGACCCAGTACTTC
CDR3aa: CASSRQEGRKETQYF

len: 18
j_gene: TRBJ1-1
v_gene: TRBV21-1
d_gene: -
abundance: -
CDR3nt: TGTGCCAGCAGCAAGACAACGAACAGTTTTATCTTGATGACTGAAGCTTTCTTT
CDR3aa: CASSKTTNSFILMTEAFF

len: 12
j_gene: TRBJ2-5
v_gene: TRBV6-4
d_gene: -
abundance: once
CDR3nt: TGTGCCAGCAGCCCTAGGAGGGAGACCCAGTACTTC
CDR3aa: CASSPRRETQYF

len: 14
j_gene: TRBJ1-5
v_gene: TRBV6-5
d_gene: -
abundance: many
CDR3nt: TGTGCCAGCAGTACGACAGTTGCCAATCAGCCCCAGCATTTT
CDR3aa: CASSTTVANQPQHF

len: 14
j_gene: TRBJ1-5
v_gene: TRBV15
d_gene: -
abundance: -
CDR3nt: TGTGCCACCTCGACGGCCAGGGAAGCCCAGCCCCAGCATTTT
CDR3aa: CATSTAREAQPQHF

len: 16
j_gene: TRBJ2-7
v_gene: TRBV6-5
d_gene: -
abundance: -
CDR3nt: TGTGCCAGCAGTTGGGGAGGGGGGGGGTCCCCCTACGAGCAGTACTTC
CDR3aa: CASSWGGGGSPYEQYF

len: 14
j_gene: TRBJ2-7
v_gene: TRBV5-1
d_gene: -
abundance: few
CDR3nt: TGCGCCAGCAGCAGAGGGACATCCACCTACGAGCAGTACTTC
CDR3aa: CASSRGTSTYEQYF

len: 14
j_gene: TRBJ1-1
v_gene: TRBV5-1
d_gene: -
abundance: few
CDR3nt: TGCGCCAGCAGCTTGGAGGTGGGGGGGACTGAAGCTTTCTTT
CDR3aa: CASSLEVGGTEAFF

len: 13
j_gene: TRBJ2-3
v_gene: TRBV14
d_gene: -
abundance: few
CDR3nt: TGTGCCAGTTCCCAATACAAGACAGATACGCAGTATTTT
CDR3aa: CASSQYKTDTQYF

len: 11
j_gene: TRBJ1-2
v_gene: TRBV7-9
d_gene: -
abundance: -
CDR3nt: TGTGCCAGCAGCTTAGTCCTCGGCTACACCTTC
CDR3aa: CASSLVLGYTF

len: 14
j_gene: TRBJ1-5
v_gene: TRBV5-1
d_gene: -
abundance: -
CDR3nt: TGCGCCAGCAGCGCAGACGGGAATTATCAGCCCCAGCATTTT
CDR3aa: CASSADGNYQPQHF

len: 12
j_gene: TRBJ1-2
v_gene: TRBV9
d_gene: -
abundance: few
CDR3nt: TGTGCCAGCACCCCCGCGGGCTATGGCTACACCTTC
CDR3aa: CASTPAGYGYTF

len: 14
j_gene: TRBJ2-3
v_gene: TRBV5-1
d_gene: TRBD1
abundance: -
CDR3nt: TGCGCCAGCAGCTCGCAGGGGGACACAGATACGCAGTATTTT
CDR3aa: CASSSQGDTDTQYF

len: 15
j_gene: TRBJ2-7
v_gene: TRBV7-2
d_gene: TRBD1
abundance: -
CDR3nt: TGTGCCAGCAGCTTCCGGACAGGGTCTTCCTACGAGCAGTACTTC
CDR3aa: CASSFRTGSSYEQYF

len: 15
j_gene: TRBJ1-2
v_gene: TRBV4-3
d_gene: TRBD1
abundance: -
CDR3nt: TGCGCCAGCAGCCAGGGCGGGACAGGGGGCCTTGGCTACACCTTC
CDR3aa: CASSQGGTGGLGYTF